This TCR beta chain was sequenced during a study of identical twins. Each CDR3 protein is one row after TCRdb ran MiXCR on the 5' RACE reads. The sample shows about 470,000 distinct CDR3 sequences, 20% to 25% of them seen only once. Germline values: CDR1 SGHTA, CDR2 FQGNSA. V lost 1 base and J lost 6; bases outside the gene matches: 4. This CDR3 comprises 14 residues. These data were also filed under a second study, of T cells expressing NK-cell markers.

This receptor was obtained from a woman aged 18-29 years in good health. What was sequenced was CD4+ T cells sorted from blood. This chain joins TRBV7-2 and TRBJ2-3; 7 bases agree with TRBD2. The CDR3 protein is CASSLVAGPDTQYF. CDR3 DNA: TGTGCCAGCAGCTTAGTAGCGGGCCCGGATACGCAGTATTTT.